This paragraph covers one T cell receptor (beta chain) sequence. This sample stems from a study of blood T cell repertoires in COVID-19. The CDR3 is 17 residues long. The V and J ends lost 0 bases and 2 bases, in that order; junction bases with no gene match: 3. The table came from immunoSEQ multiplex PCR; TCRdb's copy has only in-frame clones and leaves some out. The table records 310,000 or so clones, more than 75% of them present only once. This chain uses TRBV23-1 with TRBJ1-6; 8 bases line up with TRBD1. TRBV23-1 is annotated as an ORF whose role is uncertain. This TCR came from a man between 65 and 79 years old with acute or convalescent COVID-19. Specimen: peripheral blood. For the CDR3, the DNA is TGCGCCAGCAGTCAATCCGACAGGGGCCCCTATAATTCACCCCTCCACTTT. Translation gives CASSQSDRGPYNSPLHF.